The 18 T cell receptor beta chains reported below all come from one sample, sequenced in a study of cytomegalovirus exposure and HLA in healthy donors. The PCR made use of 60 Vbeta and 13 Jbeta primers. TCRdb keeps only in-frame clones here, not all; method: immunoSEQ multiplex PCR. The table has some 160,000 clones, roughly 82% seen once. Sequencing was carried out using PBMCs. The origin of the receptors is a man between 50 and 59 years old in good health and CMV-seropositive.

The V call is TRBV27, the J call TRBJ2-3; a possible D gene is TRBD2 (6 bases). The germline CDR1 and CDR2 sequences are MNHEY and SMNVEV (reference sequence). V was shortened by 0 bases and J by 7 bases, with 20 bases between the two germline ends. The CDR3 sequence is 17 residues long. This CDR3 reads CASSLSGGTKRTNTQYF. The CDR3 coding sequence is TGTGCCAGCAGTTTATCCGGCGGGACGAAACGGACTAATACGCAGTATTTT.

V gene TRBV29-1 combines with J gene TRBJ1-2; no reliable D call. This CDR3 region has 13 residues. Germline V lookup: CDR1 SQVTM, CDR2 ANQGSEA. V shed 4 bases and J shed 3 bases, with 12 bases lying between them. DNA for the CDR3: TGCAGCGTTGTGGTGAGAGAAGACTATGGCTACACCTTC. Translation: CSVVVREDYGYTF.

The chain uses TRBV5-6 and TRBJ1-1; the match to TRBD1 covers 7 bases. The germline CDR1 and CDR2 sequences are SGHDT and YYEEEE. V shed 1 base, J shed 5 bases, and the junction held 5 bases outside the gene matches. The CDR3 runs to 14 residues. The CDR3 region is CASSLRSGGTEAFF. The DNA for the CDR3 is TGTGCCAGCAGCTTGCGGTCAGGGGGGACTGAAGCTTTCTTT.

This clone is a singleton in its sample. Other DNA sequences in the sample encode the same CDR3. The chain employs TRBV5-5 and TRBJ2-7; D is unresolved. The CDR3 covers 12 residues. V shed 1 base and J shed 3 bases, with 5 bases lying between them. Germline loops: CDR1 SGHKS, CDR2 YYEKEE (reference sequence). The CDR3 is CASSLPNYEQYV. CDR3 DNA: TGTGCCAGCAGCTTGCCCAACTACGAGCAGTACGTC.

This chain uses TRBV6-5 with TRBJ2-1, with 10 bases lining up with TRBD2. V lost 7 bases and J lost 6; bases outside the gene matches: 9. The CDR3 extends over 15 amino acids. In germline, CDR1 is MNHEY, CDR2 SVGAGI. CDR3 protein: CASTKAGGPSNEQFF. The CDR3 coding sequence is TGTGCCAGCACCAAAGCGGGGGGGCCGAGCAATGAGCAGTTCTTC.

A single count supports this clone. The gene calls are TRBV6-5 and TRBJ1-1; 7 positions agree with TRBD1. V was clipped by 1 base and J by 5 bases; unmatched bases: 7. The CDR3 is 15 amino acids. In germline, CDR1 is MNHEY, CDR2 SVGAGI. The CDR3 is CASSYLDRSFTEAFF. The CDR3, as DNA: TGTGCCAGCAGTTACTTGGACAGGTCTTTTACTGAAGCTTTCTTT.

This rearrangement joins TRBV19 to TRBJ2-5, with D possibly matching TRBD2 (5 bases). Trimming took off 3 bases at V and 1 base at J, with 15 bases between the two ends. The germline V gene encodes CDR1 LNHDA and CDR2 SQIVND (reference sequence). The CDR3 loop spans 16 amino acids. The chain's CDR3 is CASSIRRAQGQETQYF. The CDR3, as DNA: TGTGCCAGTAGTATCAGGCGGGCCCAAGGCCAAGAGACCCAGTACTTC.

The chain has TRBV2 and TRBJ1-2; 9 nucleotides line up with TRBD1. The junction had 1 base not matched to a gene; V was cut back by 7 bases and J by 1 base. The length of the CDR3 is 13 residues. Germline V CDR1 and CDR2: SNHLY, FYNNEI. CDR3 sequence reads: CASKGQGNYGYTF. DNA for the CDR3: TGTGCCAGCAAGGGACAGGGTAACTATGGCTACACCTTC.

This clone appeared a few times. V gene TRBV6-1 combines with J gene TRBJ2-7, with D hard to call. Trimming removed 1 base at V and 3 bases at J, with 13 bases between. Germline CDR1 reads MNHNS; CDR2 reads SASEGT. The CDR3 is 15 amino acids. The CDR3 sequence: CASSEGQVWVYEQYF. The CDR3 nucleotides are TGTGCCAGCAGTGAAGGTCAGGTCTGGGTCTACGAGCAGTACTTC.

The V call is TRBV9, the J call TRBJ2-1; D is possibly TRBD2 (6 bases). The CDR3 spans 16 residues. V dropped 0 bases and J dropped 5 bases, with 15 bases sitting between them. Germline CDR1 and CDR2: SGDLS and YYNGEE. The chain's CDR3 is CASSVELARANNEQFF. The CDR3 region has the DNA TGTGCCAGCAGCGTAGAGCTAGCGAGGGCAAACAATGAGCAGTTCTTC.

The chain couples TRBV5-1 to TRBJ2-2, with D tentatively TRBD2 (6 bases). Trimming removed 2 bases from V and 4 bases from J, with 21 bases in between. Germline loops: CDR1 SGHRS, CDR2 YFSETQ. The CDR3 runs 18 residues. The CDR3 sequence: CASSLAPSGVSLTGELFF. In DNA, the CDR3 is TGCGCCAGCAGCTTAGCCCCCTCGGGGGTTAGTCTCACCGGGGAGCTGTTTTTT.

The table lists this clone with a count of one. The chain recombines TRBV5-6 with TRBJ1-4, with 9 bases aligning to TRBD1. Trimming cost V 5 bases and J 8 bases; bases outside gene matches: 7. The CDR3 consists of 14 residues. Germline lookup yields CDR1 SGHDT and CDR2 YYEEEE. CDR3 amino acids: CASRLQGAREKLFF. CDR3 in DNA: TGTGCCAGCAGACTACAGGGGGCGAGAGAAAAACTGTTTTTT.

V is TRBV7-3 and J is TRBJ2-3; 8 nucleotides line up with TRBD2. The V segment lost 0 bases and the J segment 3 bases; nucleotides outside the gene matches: 5. The germline V gene encodes CDR1 SGHTA and CDR2 FQGTGA. The CDR3 contains 16 residues. The CDR3 nucleotides read TGTGCCAGCAGCTTAACCAGCGGGAGTCGAACAGATACGCAGTATTTT. Translating it yields CASSLTSGSRTDTQYF.

V is TRBV19 and J is TRBJ1-2, with TRBD1 matching 7 bases. V gave up 5 bases and J gave up 4 bases; unmatched junction bases: 13. Germline lookup yields CDR1 LNHDA and CDR2 SQIVND (reference sequence). The CDR3 is 16 amino acids. The CDR3 DNA follows: TGTGCCAGTAGTCGCGGTCAACAGGGGCTCCCCTATGGCTACACCTTC. Protein: CASSRGQQGLPYGYTF.

The rearrangement uses TRBV29-1 and TRBJ2-1, with D tentatively TRBD1 (6 bases). Germline CDR1 and CDR2: SQVTM and ANQGSEA. The CDR3 runs to 14 residues. Trimming cost V 2 bases and J 12 bases, with 20 bases left between them. The DNA for the CDR3 is TGCAGCGTTGAAACCCCAGGGGCCATCCGACGGCAGTTCTTC. Translated, it gives CSVETPGAIRRQFF.

The chain recombines TRBV9 with TRBJ2-2; 8 nucleotides agree with TRBD2. This CDR3 is built from 16 residues. The V gene's germline CDR1 is SGDLS and CDR2 YYNGEE. With V trimmed by 2 bases and J by 4 bases, 7 bases remained unmatched. CDR3 DNA sequence: TGTGCCAGCAGCGTCGGTAGCGGGGACTTCACCGGGGAGCTGTTTTTT. This sequence encodes CASSVGSGDFTGELFF.

Details on this clone: Germline is not matched at one junction end, which may reflect a read error. CDR3 nucleotide sequence: TGTGCCAGCAGGGAAGGGACATACCAGTATTTT. This translates into CASREGTYQYF. The chain carries TRBV6-1 and TRBJ2-3, with a possible D match to TRBD1 (6 bases). The CDR3 spans 11 residues. In germline, CDR1 is MNHNS, CDR2 SASEGT.

V is TRBV30 and J is TRBJ1-2, with 9 bases matching TRBD1. The J segment lost 8 bases and the V segment lost 2 bases, leaving 6 bases of the junction unmatched. This CDR3 has 13 amino acids. In germline, CDR1 is GTSNPN, CDR2 SVGIG (reference sequence). CDR3 sequence: CAWSPTGGTGYTF. CDR3 coding DNA: TGTGCCTGGAGTCCAACAGGGGGCACGGGCTACACCTTC.